This T cell receptor (beta chain) was profiled in a study of OX40 agonist ivuxolimab in advanced cancers. Study information: Patients were treated with ivuxolimab, an agonistic anti-OX40 (CD134) antibody. Cancers in dose escalation were hepatocellular, melanoma, renal cell and head and neck. Study observations and caveats: CD8+ T cells (on average) carried more expanded clones than CD4+ T cells. In the 0.1-3.0 mg/kg groups, partial responders showed among the lowest expansion.

The CDR3 spans 14 residues. CDR1 is SGHVS, CDR2 FNYEAQ, per germline. The trim removed 1 base at V and 9 bases at J, leaving 2 bases unmatched. Produced via immunoSEQ multiplex PCR; TCRdb's table is partial and in-frame only. The sample includes 13,000 to 15,000 clones, approximately 94% seen only once; the top ten take about 20%. In the case of this clone: Antigen unknown.

The chain is built from TRBV7-6 and TRBJ1-6; TRBD1 matches 8 bases. Sequenced material: CD4+ or CD8+ T cells sorted from blood, taken in a trial of the OX40 agonist ivuxolimab. This receptor was obtained from an adult with an advanced solid tumor such as melanoma, head and neck, liver or kidney cancer. Here the CDR3 reads CASSLGTGISPLHF. CDR3 in DNA: TGTGCCAGCAGCTTAGGGACAGGGATTTCACCCCTCCACTTT.